Listed below are T cell receptor beta chains from one sample, sequenced in a study of monozygotic twins with inflammatory bowel disease. TCRdb derives one entry per CDR3 protein from the 5' RACE reads, leaving out DNA. The table gives around 150,000 distinct CDR3 sequences; the top ten clones make up 2.5% to 3% of it. The source material was blood. The receptors were sampled from a human donor with ulcerative colitis or Crohn's disease, or a healthy co-twin of an affected twin (not recorded which). The CDR3 runs from the conserved cysteine through the conserved F or W. Each record gives: J gene, CDR3 length, V gene, CDR3 protein.

TRBJ2-1 15 TRBV7-3 CASSPGLAGWNEQFF
TRBJ2-7 16 TRBV24-1 CATSDLLPGVNYEQYF
TRBJ2-1 16 TRBV20-1 CSARDRQGASYNEQFF
TRBJ2-1 14 TRBV19 CASSDSTAHNEQFF
TRBJ2-7 14 TRBV29-1 CSVEDPAFGNEQYF
TRBJ2-7 14 TRBV7-9 CASSSAVSSYEQYF
TRBJ2-5 15 TRBV10-3 CAISEPLGDQETQYF
TRBJ1-1 15 TRBV18 CASSPPGTGGTEAFF
TRBJ2-7 12 TRBV7-3 CASSLTGHEQYF
TRBJ2-7 12 TRBV12-3/TRBV12-4 CASSLGQGEQYF
TRBJ2-1 15 TRBV18 CASSPLAVSYNEQFF
TRBJ2-1 15 TRBV6-5 CASSSQLPSANEQFF
TRBJ2-1 15 TRBV20-1 CSARRTSGRADEQFF
TRBJ2-5 16 TRBV5-1 CASSLQLGGQEETQYF
TRBJ2-1 14 TRBV19 CATALAGVNNEQFF
TRBJ2-1 19 TRBV11-2 CASSGPGLAGMVSYNEQFF
TRBJ1-1 13 TRBV5-1 CASSATGNTEAFF
TRBJ2-1 14 TRBV3-1 CASSPSASSNEQFF
TRBJ2-2 14 TRBV5-1 CASSSTSNTGELFF
TRBJ2-2 13 TRBV19 CASSTVSTGELFF
TRBJ1-6 14 TRBV20-1 CSARGSSYNSPLHF
TRBJ1-2 13 TRBV7-9 CASSLDRAYGYTF
TRBJ2-7 14 TRBV10-3 CAVSGGPTSYEQYF
TRBJ2-5 16 TRBV5-4 CASSLASGRFWETQYF
TRBJ2-1 14 TRBV13 CASSRGQPYNEQFF
TRBJ2-7 14 TRBV20-1 CSASSSGRAYEQYF
TRBJ2-1 13 TRBV12-3/TRBV12-4 CASSLASRNEQFF
TRBJ2-1 16 TRBV9 CASSVATGLEFDEQFF
TRBJ2-7 14 TRBV5-1 CASSLNTEPYEQYF
TRBJ2-1 13 TRBV27 CASSFRFYNEQFF
TRBJ2-7 18 TRBV10-3 CAISGIGLAGGPTYEQYF
TRBJ2-1 16 TRBV24-1 CATSDPGTEAYNEQFF
TRBJ2-3 15 TRBV20-1 CSADVSTGGTDTQYF
TRBJ1-5 22 TRBV4-2 CASSPLLGDPGQGALSNQPQHF
TRBJ2-1 15 TRBV24-1 CATSDQKAGGIPQFF
TRBJ2-3 13 TRBV29-1 CSVALAGDAVQYF
TRBJ2-1 12 TRBV6-4 CASRGLVNEQFF